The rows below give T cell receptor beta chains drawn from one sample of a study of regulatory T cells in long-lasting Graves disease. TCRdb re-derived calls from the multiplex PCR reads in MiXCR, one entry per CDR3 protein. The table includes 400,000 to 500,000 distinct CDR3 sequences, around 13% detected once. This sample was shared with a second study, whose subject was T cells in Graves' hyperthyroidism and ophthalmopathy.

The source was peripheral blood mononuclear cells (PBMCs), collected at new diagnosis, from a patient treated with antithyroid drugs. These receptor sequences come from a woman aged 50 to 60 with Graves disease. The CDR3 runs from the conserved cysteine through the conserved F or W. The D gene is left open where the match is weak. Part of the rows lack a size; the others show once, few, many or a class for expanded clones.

CDR3nt: TGCGCCAGCAGCTTAAACGGACAGGCAAATCAGCCCCAGCATTTT
CDR3aa: CASSLNGQANQPQHF
abundance: NA
d_gene: TRBD1
j_gene: TRBJ1-5
v_gene: TRBV5-1

CDR3nt: TGTGCCAGCAGTTTAGGCGGGAGGATCCACAATGAGCAGTTCTTC
CDR3aa: CASSLGGRIHNEQFF
abundance: many
d_gene: TRBD2
j_gene: TRBJ2-1
v_gene: TRBV27

CDR3nt: TGTGCCAGCAGCCGCCTCCCGGGGGCAAACACTGAAGCTTTCTTT
CDR3aa: CASSRLPGANTEAFF
abundance: many
d_gene: NA
j_gene: TRBJ1-1
v_gene: TRBV13

CDR3nt: TGCAGTGCTAATAGCGGGGGGCTCGCCTACGAGCAGTACTTC
CDR3aa: CSANSGGLAYEQYF
abundance: NA
d_gene: TRBD2
j_gene: TRBJ2-7
v_gene: TRBV20-1

CDR3nt: TGTGCCAGCAGTGAAGACCCAGCCTCCTACAATGAGCAGTTCTTC
CDR3aa: CASSEDPASYNEQFF
abundance: many
d_gene: NA
j_gene: TRBJ2-1
v_gene: TRBV2

CDR3nt: TGTGCCAGCAGTTACTCCGGACTAGCGGGAGTTGCCTACGAGCAGTACTTC
CDR3aa: CASSYSGLAGVAYEQYF
abundance: NA
d_gene: TRBD2
j_gene: TRBJ2-7
v_gene: TRBV6-9

CDR3nt: TGTGCCAGTTCAACTATCGCGGGATGGGGAAACCCAGAGACCCAGTACTTC
CDR3aa: CASSTIAGWGNPETQYF
abundance: few
d_gene: NA
j_gene: TRBJ2-5
v_gene: TRBV18

CDR3nt: TGCGCCAGCAGCTTGAGTCCTAGCGGGACCTTTACCTACAATGAGCAGTTCTTC
CDR3aa: CASSLSPSGTFTYNEQFF
abundance: many
d_gene: TRBD2
j_gene: TRBJ2-1
v_gene: TRBV5-1

CDR3nt: TGTGCCAGCTCTTTCGGACGGGTGAACACCGGGGAGCTGTTTTTT
CDR3aa: CASSFGRVNTGELFF
abundance: NA
d_gene: NA
j_gene: TRBJ2-2
v_gene: TRBV18

CDR3nt: TGTGCCTGGGGCCCGGGACTTAAGTACGAGCAGTACTTC
CDR3aa: CAWGPGLKYEQYF
abundance: few
d_gene: NA
j_gene: TRBJ2-7
v_gene: TRBV30

CDR3nt: TGTGCCAGCAGCCGCCGGGACAGGGATCCGGGTGAGCAGTTCTTC
CDR3aa: CASSRRDRDPGEQFF
abundance: few
d_gene: TRBD1
j_gene: TRBJ2-1
v_gene: TRBV11-3

CDR3nt: TGTGCCAGCAGCGATTCCGGGACCCAGGGGGGGTCACCCCTCCACTTT
CDR3aa: CASSDSGTQGGSPLHF
abundance: NA
d_gene: TRBD1
j_gene: TRBJ1-6
v_gene: TRBV9

CDR3nt: TGTGCCAGCAGCCCGGGACCTGGATATGGCTACACCTTC
CDR3aa: CASSPGPGYGYTF
abundance: many
d_gene: NA
j_gene: TRBJ1-2
v_gene: TRBV3-1

CDR3nt: TGTGCCAGCAGACCAGACAGGGTATACACTGAAGCTTTCTTT
CDR3aa: CASRPDRVYTEAFF
abundance: many
d_gene: TRBD1
j_gene: TRBJ1-1
v_gene: TRBV12-3/TRBV12-4

CDR3nt: TGTGCCAGCAGTTCAGGCTCTGGAAACACCATATATTTT
CDR3aa: CASSSGSGNTIYF
abundance: NA
d_gene: NA
j_gene: TRBJ1-3
v_gene: TRBV2

CDR3nt: TGCGCCAGCAGCCAAGTCCAGCGGGGGGGGGAGCTGTTTTTT
CDR3aa: CASSQVQRGGELFF
abundance: NA
d_gene: TRBD2
j_gene: TRBJ2-2
v_gene: TRBV4-1

CDR3nt: TGTGCCTGGAGTGTGAGGCGGGTTGACCCGACAACGGGTAATTCACCCCTCCACTTT
CDR3aa: CAWSVRRVDPTTGNSPLHF
abundance: NA
d_gene: NA
j_gene: TRBJ1-6
v_gene: TRBV30

CDR3nt: TGCAGCGCCTTGACAGGTTATGGCTACACCTTC
CDR3aa: CSALTGYGYTF
abundance: few
d_gene: NA
j_gene: TRBJ1-2
v_gene: TRBV29-1

CDR3nt: TGTGCCAGCAGCCAGTGGGGGCTCAATCAGCCCCAGCATTTT
CDR3aa: CASSQWGLNQPQHF
abundance: few
d_gene: NA
j_gene: TRBJ1-5
v_gene: TRBV3-1

CDR3nt: TGTGCCAGCAGTTATTGGGCAGGGGGTGACGAGCAGTACTTC
CDR3aa: CASSYWAGGDEQYF
abundance: few
d_gene: TRBD1
j_gene: TRBJ2-7
v_gene: TRBV6-5

CDR3nt: TGTGCCAGCAGTCCTACGATTCAGGGGGCCCGGCAGCCCCAGCATTTT
CDR3aa: CASSPTIQGARQPQHF
abundance: many
d_gene: TRBD1
j_gene: TRBJ1-5
v_gene: TRBV3-1

CDR3nt: TGCAGTGCTAGAGTAGGCGAGCAGTACTTC
CDR3aa: CSARVGEQYF
abundance: few
d_gene: NA
j_gene: TRBJ2-7
v_gene: TRBV20-1

CDR3nt: TGTGCCAGCAGCTCAAGGACTAGCGGGAGAGATACGGCCTACAATGAGCAGTTCTTC
CDR3aa: CASSSRTSGRDTAYNEQFF
abundance: few
d_gene: TRBD2
j_gene: TRBJ2-1
v_gene: TRBV13

CDR3nt: TGTGCCAGCAGATTGACTAGCGTCCAAGAGACCCAGTACTTC
CDR3aa: CASRLTSVQETQYF
abundance: NA
d_gene: TRBD2
j_gene: TRBJ2-5
v_gene: TRBV6-2/TRBV6-3

CDR3nt: TGTGCCAGCAGTTACTCGGGAATAGCGGGGTCGAACACCGGGGAGCTGTTTTTT
CDR3aa: CASSYSGIAGSNTGELFF
abundance: NA
d_gene: TRBD2
j_gene: TRBJ2-2
v_gene: TRBV6-2/TRBV6-3

CDR3nt: TGTGCCAGCAGTCCGGGGGGGGGGTCGGATTCACCCCTCCACTTT
CDR3aa: CASSPGGGSDSPLHF
abundance: NA
d_gene: NA
j_gene: TRBJ1-6
v_gene: TRBV9

CDR3nt: TGTGCCAGCAGTGCCAGAGGACAGGGGGCAATTAATTCACCCCTCCACTTT
CDR3aa: CASSARGQGAINSPLHF
abundance: many
d_gene: TRBD1
j_gene: TRBJ1-6
v_gene: TRBV6-1

CDR3nt: TGCAGTGCTAGAGGGGGTTTTGAAGAGACCCAGTACTTC
CDR3aa: CSARGGFEETQYF
abundance: many
d_gene: NA
j_gene: TRBJ2-5
v_gene: TRBV20-1

CDR3nt: TGCAGCGTTGAACCCGTCACAGATACGCAGTATTTT
CDR3aa: CSVEPVTDTQYF
abundance: NA
d_gene: NA
j_gene: TRBJ2-3
v_gene: TRBV29-1

CDR3nt: TGCGCCAGCAGCTGGGGGGAGGCCTATGGCTACACCTTC
CDR3aa: CASSWGEAYGYTF
abundance: many
d_gene: NA
j_gene: TRBJ1-2
v_gene: TRBV5-1

CDR3nt: TGTGCCAGCAGCTTATCAGCAGGTCCAACCTACGAGCAGTACTTC
CDR3aa: CASSLSAGPTYEQYF
abundance: many
d_gene: NA
j_gene: TRBJ2-7
v_gene: TRBV7-3

CDR3nt: TGCAGCGTCCGAGGGGCAGAGACCCAGTACTTC
CDR3aa: CSVRGAETQYF
abundance: many
d_gene: NA
j_gene: TRBJ2-5
v_gene: TRBV29-1

CDR3nt: TGTGCCAGCAGCCAAGACCCTGCGGACCCCCCCCTTGACACAGATACGCAGTATTTT
CDR3aa: CASSQDPADPPLDTDTQYF
abundance: many
d_gene: NA
j_gene: TRBJ2-3
v_gene: TRBV3-1

CDR3nt: TGTGCCACCAGTGATTCGAGCTCGACAGGGAAGCCCGAAGCTTTCTTT
CDR3aa: CATSDSSSTGKPEAFF
abundance: NA
d_gene: TRBD1
j_gene: TRBJ1-1
v_gene: TRBV24-1

CDR3nt: TGCGCCAGCAGCCAAACTCCGGGACAGGGGGACTATGGCTACACCTTC
CDR3aa: CASSQTPGQGDYGYTF
abundance: few
d_gene: TRBD1
j_gene: TRBJ1-2
v_gene: TRBV4-1

CDR3nt: TGTGCCAGCAGCCAAGATGTGAGTGAGCAGTTCTTC
CDR3aa: CASSQDVSEQFF
abundance: many
d_gene: NA
j_gene: TRBJ2-1
v_gene: TRBV3-1

CDR3nt: TGCGCCAGCAGCTTGGTGGGGGGACCCAACTACGAGCAGTACTTC
CDR3aa: CASSLVGGPNYEQYF
abundance: NA
d_gene: NA
j_gene: TRBJ2-7
v_gene: TRBV5-1

CDR3nt: TGTGCCAGCAGCCAAAACAAGGGGCAAGAGACCCAGTACTTC
CDR3aa: CASSQNKGQETQYF
abundance: many
d_gene: NA
j_gene: TRBJ2-5
v_gene: TRBV3-1

CDR3nt: TGTGCCAGTAGTGTCGTGGGCAGGAAGAACACTGAAGCTTTCTTT
CDR3aa: CASSVVGRKNTEAFF
abundance: many
d_gene: NA
j_gene: TRBJ1-1
v_gene: TRBV19

CDR3nt: TGTGCCAGCAGCACCGCGGGACTACTAAGCTATGAGCAGTTCTTC
CDR3aa: CASSTAGLLSYEQFF
abundance: many
d_gene: TRBD2
j_gene: TRBJ2-1
v_gene: TRBV11-2

CDR3nt: TGTGCCAGCAGCCAAGTTGCTGTTGAGCAGTTCTTC
CDR3aa: CASSQVAVEQFF
abundance: many
d_gene: NA
j_gene: TRBJ2-1
v_gene: TRBV3-1

CDR3nt: TGTGCCAGCACTCTGGACAGGGGGCCCTCCTACAATGAGCAGTTCTTC
CDR3aa: CASTLDRGPSYNEQFF
abundance: many
d_gene: TRBD1
j_gene: TRBJ2-1
v_gene: TRBV2

CDR3nt: TGTGCCAGCAGTCTCATGGGGGAAATGAACACTGAAGCTTTCTTT
CDR3aa: CASSLMGEMNTEAFF
abundance: many
d_gene: NA
j_gene: TRBJ1-1
v_gene: TRBV9

CDR3nt: TGTGCCAGCAGTGTCCCCGGGGGGGTTTACGATTCACCCCTCCACTTT
CDR3aa: CASSVPGGVYDSPLHF
abundance: few
d_gene: NA
j_gene: TRBJ1-6
v_gene: TRBV28

CDR3nt: TGTGCCAGTAGTAGAGGACTAGGACTAAACACCGGGGAGCTGTTTTTT
CDR3aa: CASSRGLGLNTGELFF
abundance: NA
d_gene: TRBD2
j_gene: TRBJ2-2
v_gene: TRBV19

CDR3nt: TGTGCCAGTAGTACTGAAGGGCCGACGGGTGAAGCTTTCTTT
CDR3aa: CASSTEGPTGEAFF
abundance: NA
d_gene: NA
j_gene: TRBJ1-1
v_gene: TRBV19

CDR3nt: TGTGCCAGTAGTATCACGGATTCGGGCTATGGCTACACCTTC
CDR3aa: CASSITDSGYGYTF
abundance: NA
d_gene: NA
j_gene: TRBJ1-2
v_gene: TRBV19

CDR3nt: TGTGCCTGGAGTGTACTAAGGGGCGGTTCCTACGAGCAGTACTTC
CDR3aa: CAWSVLRGGSYEQYF
abundance: NA
d_gene: NA
j_gene: TRBJ2-7
v_gene: TRBV30

CDR3nt: TGCGCCAGCAGCTATACTAGCGTGAACACCGGGGAGCTGTTTTTT
CDR3aa: CASSYTSVNTGELFF
abundance: few
d_gene: TRBD2
j_gene: TRBJ2-2
v_gene: TRBV4-1

CDR3nt: TGTGCCAGCAGTCCCCGGGACTCCTCAGATACGCAGTATTTT
CDR3aa: CASSPRDSSDTQYF
abundance: many
d_gene: NA
j_gene: TRBJ2-3
v_gene: TRBV6-2/TRBV6-3

CDR3nt: TGTGCCAGCAGCGTAGGGACAGGGTTGGATGAAAAACTGTTTTTT
CDR3aa: CASSVGTGLDEKLFF
abundance: few
d_gene: TRBD1
j_gene: TRBJ1-4
v_gene: TRBV9

CDR3nt: TGTGCCAGCAGTTTCGGGACAAGTCGCGGCTACACCTTC
CDR3aa: CASSFGTSRGYTF
abundance: many
d_gene: NA
j_gene: TRBJ1-2
v_gene: TRBV28

CDR3nt: TGTGCCAGCAGCGTTCTCGGGACAGAAGAGACCCAGTACTTC
CDR3aa: CASSVLGTEETQYF
abundance: NA
d_gene: TRBD1
j_gene: TRBJ2-5
v_gene: TRBV9

CDR3nt: TGTGCCAGCAGCGGCCGGGACAGCTATGGCTACACCTTC
CDR3aa: CASSGRDSYGYTF
abundance: few
d_gene: TRBD1
j_gene: TRBJ1-2
v_gene: TRBV9